The sequence of this T cell receptor beta chain was determined in a study of blood T cell repertoires in COVID-19. Across the whole study: Both acute and convalescent COVID-19 samples were obtained from the United States, Italy and Spain. From T cells, B-cell-depleted T cells, or PBMCs came the material, which was cDNA or gDNA.

Germline V gene sequence: CDR1 SNHLY, CDR2 FYNNEI. V lost 6 bases to trimming and J lost 5 bases, with 17 bases between them. The CDR3 is 15 amino acids. How the authors handled the data: Reference gene primer amplification yielded estimated nucleated cell counts. Repertoires were generated with immunoSEQ multiplex PCR, while TCRdb's copy carries only in-frame clones and drops some. Clone size and the V and J calls come from that table; the DNA yielded D and trimming. The sample has about 160,000 clones; 75% to 90% are singletons. This chain connects TRBV2 to TRBJ2-1; D may be TRBD2 (5 bases). The sequenced material came from peripheral blood. The source is a man between 65 and 79 years old with acute or convalescent COVID-19. The CDR3 coding sequence is TGTGCCAGCAGATTAACGGGGAGCGGAAACAATGAGCAGTTCTTC. Protein sequence: CASRLTGSGNNEQFF.